The present entry profiles one T cell receptor (beta chain) with its context. Per germline, CDR1 SGHTA and CDR2 FQGNSA. This CDR3 comprises 12 residues. V shed 5 bases and J shed 7 bases, with 11 bases lying between them. Constant-segment primers and 5'RACE yielded cDNA libraries for TCR alpha and TCR beta, each carrying sample barcodes and UMIs. Via MiXCR, TCRdb re-called the 5' RACE reads, giving one row per CDR3 protein. The data show 430,000 or so distinct CDR3 sequences, nearly 25% seen once. This specimen belongs to a study of T-cell memory formation after mild COVID-19. This chain links TRBV7-2 with TRBJ1-1; D uncertain. The sequencing sample was made of PBMCs or a T cell subset sorted from them (not recorded which). The sequence came from an adult woman who had mild COVID-19 (a few samples of this study predate the infection). Cell type and time point are not known. In DNA, the CDR3 is TGTGCCAGCAGCCGGGCCCAATTTGAAGCTTTCTTT. Amino acid sequence: CASSRAQFEAFF.